These 4 T cell receptor beta chains came from one sample sequenced in a study of blood T cell repertoires in COVID-19. The repertoire was sequenced with immunoSEQ multiplex PCR; TCRdb's copy has only in-frame clones and lacks some. The sample lists some 250,000 clones; about 89% were seen once. Sequencing input: PBMCs or T cells enriched from blood (not recorded which). These receptor sequences come from a man aged 40-55 years who had recovered from COVID-19.

The chain uses TRBV3-1 (or the pseudogene TRBV3-2) and TRBJ2-2; the match to TRBD2 covers 10 bases. CDR1 LGHDT and CDR2 YNNKEL come from the germline V gene (reference sequence). Losses at the gene ends were 6 bases for V and 6 bases for J; bases not matched to a gene: 10. This CDR3 has 16 residues. The DNA of the CDR3 is TGTGCCAGCAGTCAACCCCTAGCGGGAGTACCCGGGGAGCTGTTTTTT. This codes for CASSQPLAGVPGELFF.

The rearrangement joins TRBV4-1 to TRBJ2-1, with D perhaps matching TRBD2 (6 bases). The CDR3 runs to 16 residues. V dropped 1 base and J dropped 10 bases, with 20 bases sitting between them. In germline, CDR1 is MGHRA, CDR2 YSYEKL. In DNA, the CDR3 is TGCGCCAGCAGCCAAGGCAGGACTATTTCTACGGGAGAGCAGTTCTTC. Its translation is CASSQGRTISTGEQFF.

The rearrangement links TRBV11-3 to TRBJ2-3, with 9 bases identical to TRBD2. J was trimmed by 9 bases and V by 11 bases; bases with no gene match: 18. From germline, CDR1 is SGHNT and CDR2 YENEEA. This CDR3 contains 15 residues. CDR3 nucleotide sequence: TGTGCCCCCAGGGCGAGGGCGGGAGGGCCAGGGACGCAGTATTTT. Translated: CAPRARAGGPGTQYF.

The rearrangement uses TRBV5-1 and TRBJ2-1; D unclear. CDR1 and CDR2 (germline): SGHRS, YFSETQ. V was shortened by 0 bases and J by 3 bases, with 10 bases between the two germline ends. The CDR3 is 15 amino acids. CDR3 protein: CASSLAQVLYNEQFF. In DNA, the CDR3 is TGCGCCAGCAGCTTGGCTCAGGTTCTCTACAATGAGCAGTTCTTC.